This TCR beta chain came from a study of OX40 agonist ivuxolimab in advanced cancers. Study-wide context: The diagnoses of dose-escalation patients were hepatocellular carcinoma, melanoma, renal cell or head and neck cancer.

With respect to this clone: Its target is not known.

Overall study results and limits: In general, CD8+ T cells held more expanded clones than CD4+ did, on average.

Germline CDR1 reads DFQATT; CDR2 reads SNEGSKA (reference sequence). V was cut by 4 bases and J by 4 bases, with 6 bases left in between. The CDR3 has 11 amino acids. Generated by immunoSEQ multiplex PCR, the TCRdb table keeps only in-frame clones and is missing some. Of 74,000 or so clones in the sample, 80% to 90% were seen once. This chain joins TRBV20-1 and TRBJ2-3, with unresolved D. The starting material was CD4+ or CD8+ T cells sorted from blood, obtained in a trial of the OX40 agonist ivuxolimab. This TCR derives from an adult with an advanced solid tumor such as melanoma, head and neck, liver or kidney cancer. CDR3 DNA sequence: TGCAGTGCTAAAAGGGCAGATACGCAGTATTTT. It yields the protein CSAKRADTQYF.